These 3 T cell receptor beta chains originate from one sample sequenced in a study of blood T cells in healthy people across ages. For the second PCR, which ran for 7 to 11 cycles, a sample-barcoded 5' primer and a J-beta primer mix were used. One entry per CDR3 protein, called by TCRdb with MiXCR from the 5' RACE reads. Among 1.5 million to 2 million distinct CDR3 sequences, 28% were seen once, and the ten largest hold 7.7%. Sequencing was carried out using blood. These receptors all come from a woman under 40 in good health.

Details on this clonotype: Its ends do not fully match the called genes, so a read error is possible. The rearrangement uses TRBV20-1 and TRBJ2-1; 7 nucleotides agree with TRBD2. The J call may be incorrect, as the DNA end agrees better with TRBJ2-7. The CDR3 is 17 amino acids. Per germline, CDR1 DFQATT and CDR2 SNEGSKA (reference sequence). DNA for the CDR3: TGCAGCGCTAGAGCAGGCGGGGGATCAAGCTCCTACAATGAGCAGTACTTC. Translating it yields CSARAGGGSSSYNEQYF.

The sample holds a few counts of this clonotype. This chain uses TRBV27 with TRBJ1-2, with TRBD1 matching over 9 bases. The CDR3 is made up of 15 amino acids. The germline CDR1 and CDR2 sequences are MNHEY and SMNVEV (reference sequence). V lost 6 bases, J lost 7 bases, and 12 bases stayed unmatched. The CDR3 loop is CASSSAGQGGFGYTF. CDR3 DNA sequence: TGTGCCAGCAGCTCTGCGGGACAGGGAGGCTTTGGCTACACCTTC.

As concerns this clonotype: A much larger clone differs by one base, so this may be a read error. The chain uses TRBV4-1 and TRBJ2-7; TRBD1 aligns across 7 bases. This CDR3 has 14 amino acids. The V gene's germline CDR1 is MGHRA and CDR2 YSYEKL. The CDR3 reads CASSQRTGTYERYF. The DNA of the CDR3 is TGCGCCAGCAGCCAGCGGACAGGCACCTACGAGCGGTACTTC.